The 23 T cell receptor beta chains below were found in one sample sequenced in a study of blood T cell repertoires in COVID-19. Clones were read by immunoSEQ multiplex PCR, and TCRdb kept only the in-frame ones, dropping some. The sample holds 400,000 to 450,000 clones; around 90% are singletons and the top ten take 0.6%. Sequencing used PBMCs or T cells enriched from blood (not recorded which). Receptors originate from a man younger than 30 who had recovered from COVID-19.

This chain links TRBV27 with TRBJ1-3; 7 bases agree with TRBD1. Trimming took 5 bases from V and 4 from J; bases not matched to a gene: 5. CDR1 is MNHEY and CDR2 is SMNVEV in the germline V gene (reference sequence). CDR3 length equals 14 residues. This CDR3 is CASSVGTAGNTIYF. The CDR3 DNA reads TGTGCCAGCAGTGTAGGGACAGCCGGAAACACCATATATTTT.

This chain links TRBV27 with TRBJ1-1, with TRBD1 identical over 9 bases. The length of the CDR3 is 17 residues. Unmatched junction bases numbered 13, after V lost 4 bases and J lost 4 bases. Germline lookup yields CDR1 MNHEY and CDR2 SMNVEV (reference sequence). The chain's CDR3 is CASSSRTGTGRVTEAFF. In DNA form, the CDR3 reads TGTGCCAGCAGTTCGCGTACCGGGACAGGGAGGGTCACTGAAGCTTTCTTT.

The chain links TRBV19 to TRBJ1-1; 11 bases line up with TRBD1. The CDR3 contains 14 residues. The ends lost 4 bases at V and 6 bases at J; junction bases unmatched: 4. Germline V CDR1 and CDR2: LNHDA, SQIVND (reference sequence). In nucleotides, the CDR3 is TGTGCCAGTAGTAGGGGACAGGGGGTCGCTGAAGCTTTCTTT. Its protein product is CASSRGQGVAEAFF. Looking up the rest from reference TRBV19 and TRBJ1-1 gives the full variable domain: DGGITQSPKYLFRKEGQNVTLSCEQNLNHDAMYWYRQDPGQGLRLIYYSQIVNDFQKGDIAEGYSVSREKKESFPLTVTSAQKNPTAFYLCASSRGQGVAEAFFGQGTRLTVV.

The CDR3, as DNA: TGTGCCAGCAGCCAAGATCTGAGCACAACTAATGAAAAACTGTTTTTT. Encoded protein: CASSQDLSTTNEKLFF. V gene TRBV3-1 (or the pseudogene TRBV3-2) combines with J gene TRBJ1-4; no clear D gene. Germline CDR1 LGHDT, CDR2 YNNKEL (reference sequence). Between the trimmed V and J ends, which lost 0 bases and 0 bases, there was a span of 8 bases. This CDR3 is 16 amino acids long.

This chain joins TRBV5-1 and TRBJ2-5; 8 bases fit TRBD1. Germline-derived CDR1 and CDR2 are SGHRS and YFSETQ. The CDR3 is 16 residues long. The J segment lost 5 bases and the V segment lost 1 base, leaving 10 bases of the junction unmatched. This CDR3 reads CASSLNSGQGGETQYF. As DNA, the CDR3 is TGCGCCAGCAGCTTGAATTCCGGACAGGGTGGGGAGACCCAGTACTTC.

The genes are TRBV19 and TRBJ2-1; 8 bases are shared with TRBD2. V gave up 4 bases and J gave up 0 bases; unmatched junction bases: 5. This CDR3 is built from 16 residues. Germline CDR1 reads LNHDA; CDR2 reads SQIVND (reference sequence). CDR3 residues: CASSKPGLVSYNEQFF. For the CDR3, the DNA is TGTGCCAGTAGTAAACCGGGACTAGTCTCCTACAATGAGCAGTTCTTC.

The chain carries TRBV3-1 (or the pseudogene TRBV3-2) and TRBJ1-4; D perhaps matches TRBD1 (6 bases). Trimming cost V 2 bases and J 4 bases, with 11 bases left between them. Germline assignment: CDR1 LGHDT and CDR2 YNNKEL (reference sequence). There are 15 residues in the CDR3. The CDR3 DNA is TGTGCCAGCAGCCAATCAGGGGCCGTTAATGAAAAACTGTTTTTT. It translates to CASSQSGAVNEKLFF.

The CDR3, as DNA: TGTGCCAGCAGTTCCGGAGGACAGCTGAACACTGAAGCTTTCTTT. This encodes CASSSGGQLNTEAFF. The chain joins TRBV28 to TRBJ1-1; D is perhaps TRBD1 (6 bases). The CDR3 contains 15 residues. Trimming took off 4 bases at V and 0 bases at J, with 12 bases between the two ends. CDR1 MDHEN and CDR2 SYDVKM come from the germline V gene. Full variable domain (missing parts from reference TRBV28 and TRBJ1-1): DVKVTQSSRYLVKRTGEKVFLECVQDMDHENMFWYRQDPGLGLRLIYFSYDVKMKEKGDIPEGYSVSREKKERFSLILESASTNQTSMYLCASSSGGQLNTEAFFGQGTRLTVV.

The CDR3 loop is CASSLWHGGQAYGYTF. The CDR3 DNA is TGTGCCAGCAGTTTATGGCATGGCGGACAGGCCTATGGCTACACCTTC. The rearrangement uses TRBV28 and TRBJ1-2; 7 nucleotides line up with TRBD1. CDR1 and CDR2 (germline): MDHEN, SYDVKM. V trimming: 0 bases; J trimming: 4 bases; junction bases outside the gene matches: 8. The CDR3 consists of 16 residues.

This sequence joins TRBV7-9 and TRBJ2-1, with 7 bases aligning to TRBD2. CDR1 is SEHNR and CDR2 is FQNEAQ in the germline V gene (reference sequence). The CDR3 totals 15 residues. V shed 7 bases and J 0 bases; nucleotides not matched to a gene: 6. Written as DNA, the CDR3 is TGTGCCAGCACCGTGGGGGGGAGCTCCTACAATGAGCAGTTCTTC. Translating it yields CASTVGGSSYNEQFF.

In regard to this clone: Distinct nucleotide sequences in the sample also encode this CDR3. V is TRBV4-1 and J is TRBJ1-1, with no clear D. Germline CDR1 MGHRA, CDR2 YSYEKL. V shed 0 bases and J shed 5 bases, with 10 bases lying between them. The CDR3 is 14 amino acids. The CDR3 nucleotides are TGCGCCAGCAGCCAAGATCGAGGGAGGACTGAAGCTTTCTTT. Protein product: CASSQDRGRTEAFF.

The chain links TRBV6-5 to TRBJ2-1; a possible D gene is TRBD2 (6 bases). Germline assignment: CDR1 MNHEY and CDR2 SVGAGI. This CDR3 contains 14 residues. V was cut by 2 bases and J by 10 bases, with 15 bases left in between. Here the CDR3 reads CASSYAGLSGEQFF. DNA for the CDR3: TGTGCCAGCAGTTACGCGGGACTCTCGGGCGAGCAGTTCTTC.

V and J are TRBV29-1 and TRBJ1-2; 7 positions agree with TRBD1. The junction had 5 bases not matched to a gene; V was cut back by 3 bases and J by 1 base. The CDR3 contains 14 residues. Germline V gene data show CDR1 as SQVTM and CDR2 as ANQGSEA. CDR3 sequence: CSVDRDSSNYGYTF. Written as DNA, the CDR3 is TGCAGCGTTGATAGGGACAGTAGTAACTATGGCTACACCTTC.

This chain links TRBV7-3 with TRBJ2-3, with a weak D call TRBD2 (5 bases). The CDR3 covers 13 residues. Trimming cost V 5 bases and J 6 bases, with 12 bases left between them. Germline V gives CDR1 SGHTA, CDR2 FQGTGA. The CDR3 nucleotides read TGTGCCAGCAGCCAACTAGGACCCGATACGCAGTATTTT. Protein sequence: CASSQLGPDTQYF.

V gene TRBV2 combines with J gene TRBJ1-6; maybe TRBD1 (6 bases). Germline assignment: CDR1 SNHLY and CDR2 FYNNEI. This CDR3 contains 14 residues. V was clipped by 8 bases and J by 4 bases, with 12 bases between them. The CDR3 DNA reads TGTGCCAGCCAACGGACAGAGTATAATTCACCCCTCCACTTT. Amino acid sequence: CASQRTEYNSPLHF.

The chain has TRBV5-4 and TRBJ2-3; weak D call: TRBD2 (6 bases). Trimming cost V 0 bases and J 2 bases, with 10 bases left between them. This CDR3 has 15 residues. The germline gives CDR1 SGHNT, CDR2 YYREEE (reference sequence). In nucleotides, the CDR3 is TGTGCCAGCAGCTTGGGCGGGACGGCCACAGATACGCAGTATTTT. This translates into CASSLGGTATDTQYF.

The gene calls are TRBV4-1 and TRBJ2-5; TRBD2 is a possible D gene (5 bases). Germline CDR1 reads MGHRA; CDR2 reads YSYEKL. V was shortened by 2 bases and J by 2 bases, with 9 bases between the two germline ends. The CDR3 is 14 amino acids. The CDR3 here is CASSQRTGQETQYF. The CDR3 bases are TGCGCCAGCAGCCAACGGACTGGACAAGAGACCCAGTACTTC.

The V and J genes are TRBV6-1 and TRBJ2-1, with 9 bases fitting TRBD2. With 4 bases clipped from V and 0 bases from J, the junction kept 4 bases outside the gene matches. The germline CDR1 and CDR2 sequences are MNHNS and SASEGT. The CDR3 length is 16 residues. The CDR3: CASSGLAASSYNEQFF. The DNA of the CDR3 is TGTGCCAGCAGTGGACTAGCGGCAAGCTCCTACAATGAGCAGTTCTTC.

This sequence joins TRBV5-1 and TRBJ1-6, with TRBD1 as a possible D gene (6 bases). Germline V gene lookup returns CDR1 SGHRS and CDR2 YFSETQ. Trimming stripped 4 bases from V and 8 bases from J, with 10 bases between. This CDR3 has 13 amino acids. As DNA, the CDR3 is TGCGCCAGCAGCCGGACAGCCGATTCACCCCTCCACTTT. It is translated as CASSRTADSPLHF.

The V call is TRBV18, the J call TRBJ1-5, with TRBD1 as a possible D gene (5 bases). Trimming removed 0 bases from V and 4 bases from J, with 10 bases in between. CDR1 KGHSH and CDR2 LQKENI come from the germline V gene. This CDR3 is built from 15 residues. The CDR3 region is CASSPPSGGNQPQHF. Here the CDR3 DNA reads TGTGCCAGCTCACCACCAAGTGGGGGGAATCAGCCCCAGCATTTT.

The chain links TRBV12-2 to TRBJ2-3; the tabulated D call, TRBD2, remains unverified against the DNA. TRBV12-2 is tagged as a pseudogene. This CDR3 has 16 residues. This CDR3 is CASRFMVTSRGDTQYF. The CDR3 coding sequence is TGTGCAAGTCGCTTTATGGTGACTAGTCGGGGAGATACGCAGTATTTT.

The chain joins TRBV7-9 to TRBJ1-6, with TRBD1 matching over 9 bases. The CDR3 is 14 amino acids. Losses at the gene ends were 5 bases for V and 7 bases for J; bases not matched to a gene: 3. Germline CDR1 and CDR2: SEHNR and FQNEAQ (reference sequence). The CDR3 DNA sequence: TGTGCCAGCAGCGAAACAGGGGGCAATTCACCCCTCCACTTT. It is translated as CASSETGGNSPLHF.

The chain is built from TRBV2 and TRBJ1-6, with a tentative D call TRBD1 (6 bases). CDR3 length equals 18 residues. Germline CDR1 is SNHLY and CDR2 is FYNNEI. Trimming pared 9 bases from V and 3 bases from J, leaving 24 bases between. CDR3 amino acids: CASFLPAGGVSYNSPLHF. CDR3 coding DNA: TGTGCCAGTTTTCTACCGGCGGGGGGCGTAAGCTATAATTCACCCCTCCACTTT.